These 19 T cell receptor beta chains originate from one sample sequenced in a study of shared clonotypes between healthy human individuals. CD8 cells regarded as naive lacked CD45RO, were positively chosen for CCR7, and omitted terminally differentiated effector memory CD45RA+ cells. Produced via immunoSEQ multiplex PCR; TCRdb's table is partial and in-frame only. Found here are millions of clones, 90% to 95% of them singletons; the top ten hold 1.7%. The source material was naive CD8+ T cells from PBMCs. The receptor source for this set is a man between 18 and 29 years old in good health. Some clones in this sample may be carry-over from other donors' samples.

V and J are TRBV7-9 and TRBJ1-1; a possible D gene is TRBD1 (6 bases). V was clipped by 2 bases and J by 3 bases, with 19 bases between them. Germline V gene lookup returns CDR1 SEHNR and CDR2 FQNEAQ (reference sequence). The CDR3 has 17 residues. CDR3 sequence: CASSLQGSDGVDTEAFF. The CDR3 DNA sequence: TGTGCCAGCAGCTTACAGGGGTCGGACGGGGTTGACACTGAAGCTTTCTTT. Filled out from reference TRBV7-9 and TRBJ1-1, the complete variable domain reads DTGVSQNPRHKITKRGQNVTFRCDPISEHNRLYWYRQTLGQGPEFLTYFQNEAQLEKSRLLSDRFSAERPKGSFSTLEIQRTEQGDSAMYLCASSLQGSDGVDTEAFFGQGTRLTVV.

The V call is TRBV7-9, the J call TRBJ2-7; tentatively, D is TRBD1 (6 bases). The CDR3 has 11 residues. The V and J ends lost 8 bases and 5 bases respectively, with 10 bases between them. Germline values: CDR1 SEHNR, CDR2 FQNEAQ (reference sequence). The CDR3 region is CASGRQDEQYF. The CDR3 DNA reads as TGTGCCAGCGGGAGACAGGACGAGCAGTACTTC.

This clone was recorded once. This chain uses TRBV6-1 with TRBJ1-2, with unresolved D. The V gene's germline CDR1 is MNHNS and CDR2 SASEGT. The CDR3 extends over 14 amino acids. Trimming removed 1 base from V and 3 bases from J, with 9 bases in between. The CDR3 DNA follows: TGTGCCAGCAGTGAAGGCAGAGCTTACTATGGCTACACCTTC. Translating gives CASSEGRAYYGYTF.

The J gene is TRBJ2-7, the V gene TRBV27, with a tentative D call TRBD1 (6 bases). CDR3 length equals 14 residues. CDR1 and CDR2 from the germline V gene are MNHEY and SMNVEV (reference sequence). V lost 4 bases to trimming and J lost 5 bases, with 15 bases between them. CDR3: CASSWTVGNHEQYF. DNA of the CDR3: TGTGCCAGCAGTTGGACAGTAGGAAACCACGAGCAGTACTTC.

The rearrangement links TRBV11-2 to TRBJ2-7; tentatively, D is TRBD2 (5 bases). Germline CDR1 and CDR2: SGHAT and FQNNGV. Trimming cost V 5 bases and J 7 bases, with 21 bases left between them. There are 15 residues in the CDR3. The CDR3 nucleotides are TGTGCCAGCAGCCGCCCAGGACTCCCACCTTGGGAGCAGTACTTC. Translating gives CASSRPGLPPWEQYF.

CDR3 amino acids: CASSLTRAYEQYF. The CDR3 DNA sequence: TGTGCCAGCAGTTTGACTAGGGCCTACGAGCAGTACTTC. The chain uses TRBV27 and TRBJ2-5; TRBD2 might be the D (6 bases). Matching the DNA end better, TRBJ2-7 makes the J call doubtful. CDR3 length equals 13 residues. Germline loops: CDR1 MNHEY, CDR2 SMNVEV (reference sequence).

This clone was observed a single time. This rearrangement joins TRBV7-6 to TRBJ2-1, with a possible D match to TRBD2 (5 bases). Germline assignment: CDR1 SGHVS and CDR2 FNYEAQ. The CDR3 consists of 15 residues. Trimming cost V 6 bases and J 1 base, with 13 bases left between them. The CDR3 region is CASSSGRASYNEQFF. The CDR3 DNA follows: TGTGCCAGCAGTTCTGGGCGGGCGTCCTACAATGAGCAGTTCTTC. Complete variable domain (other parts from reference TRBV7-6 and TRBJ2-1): GAGVSQSPRYKVTKRGQDVALRCDPISGHVSLYWYRQALGQGPEFLTYFNYEAQQDKSGLPNDRFSAERPEGSISTLTIQRTEQRDSAMYRCASSSGRASYNEQFFGPGTRLTVL.

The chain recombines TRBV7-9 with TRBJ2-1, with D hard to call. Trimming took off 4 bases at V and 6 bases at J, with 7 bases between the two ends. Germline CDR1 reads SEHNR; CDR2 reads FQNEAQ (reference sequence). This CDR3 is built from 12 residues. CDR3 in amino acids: CASSSSFNEQFF. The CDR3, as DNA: TGTGCCAGCAGCTCTAGTTTCAATGAGCAGTTCTTC.

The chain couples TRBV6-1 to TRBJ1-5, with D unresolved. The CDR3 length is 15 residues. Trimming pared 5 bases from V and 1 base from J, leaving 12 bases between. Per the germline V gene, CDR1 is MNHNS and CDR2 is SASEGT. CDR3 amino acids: CASSLRVLSNQPQHF. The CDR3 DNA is TGTGCCAGCAGTCTCCGGGTTCTCAGCAATCAGCCCCAGCATTTT.

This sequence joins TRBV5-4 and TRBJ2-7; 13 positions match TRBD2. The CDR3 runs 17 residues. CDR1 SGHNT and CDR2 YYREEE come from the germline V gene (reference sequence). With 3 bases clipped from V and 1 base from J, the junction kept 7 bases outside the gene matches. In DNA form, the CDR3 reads TGTGCCAGCAGCTCAGGACTAGCGGGAGAGGGGTCCTACGAGCAGTACTTC. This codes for CASSSGLAGEGSYEQYF.

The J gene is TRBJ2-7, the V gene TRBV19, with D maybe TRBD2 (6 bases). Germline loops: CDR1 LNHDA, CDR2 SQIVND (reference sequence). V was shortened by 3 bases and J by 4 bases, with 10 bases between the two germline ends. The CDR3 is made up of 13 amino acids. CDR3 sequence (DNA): TGTGCCAGTAGTATGATGCGGGGATACGAGCAGTACTTC. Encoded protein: CASSMMRGYEQYF.

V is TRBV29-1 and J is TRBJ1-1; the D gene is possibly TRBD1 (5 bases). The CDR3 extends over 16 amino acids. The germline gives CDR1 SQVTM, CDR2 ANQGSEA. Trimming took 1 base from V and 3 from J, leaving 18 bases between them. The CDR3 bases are TGCAGCGTTGAAGTGGTGGGGGGGATTACGGACACTGAAGCTTTCTTT. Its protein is CSVEVVGGITDTEAFF.

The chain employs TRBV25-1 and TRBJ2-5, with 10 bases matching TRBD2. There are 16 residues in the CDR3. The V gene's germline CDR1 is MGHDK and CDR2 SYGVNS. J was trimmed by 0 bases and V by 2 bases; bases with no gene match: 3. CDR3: CASSEIGLADQETQYF. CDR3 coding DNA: TGTGCCAGCAGTGAAATAGGACTAGCGGACCAAGAGACCCAGTACTTC.

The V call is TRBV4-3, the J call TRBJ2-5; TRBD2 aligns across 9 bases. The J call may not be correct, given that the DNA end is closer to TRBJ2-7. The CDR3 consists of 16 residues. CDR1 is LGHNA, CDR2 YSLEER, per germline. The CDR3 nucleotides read TGCGCCAGCAGCCCCAATGGACTAGCGCTCCCCCACGAGCAGTACTTC. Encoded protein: CASSPNGLALPHEQYF.

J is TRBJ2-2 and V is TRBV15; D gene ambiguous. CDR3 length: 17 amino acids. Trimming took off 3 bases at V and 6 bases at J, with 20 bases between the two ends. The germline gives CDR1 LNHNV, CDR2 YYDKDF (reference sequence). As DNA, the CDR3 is TGTGCCACCAGCAGGCCTACAACGCGGCGGACCCCCGGGGAGCTGTTTTTT. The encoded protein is CATSRPTTRRTPGELFF.

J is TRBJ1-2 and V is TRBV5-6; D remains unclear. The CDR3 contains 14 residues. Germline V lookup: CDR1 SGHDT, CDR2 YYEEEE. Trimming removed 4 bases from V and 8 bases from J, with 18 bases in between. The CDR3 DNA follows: TGTGCCAGCAGCACCGGGTACAAAATCTACGGCTACACCTTC. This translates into CASSTGYKIYGYTF.

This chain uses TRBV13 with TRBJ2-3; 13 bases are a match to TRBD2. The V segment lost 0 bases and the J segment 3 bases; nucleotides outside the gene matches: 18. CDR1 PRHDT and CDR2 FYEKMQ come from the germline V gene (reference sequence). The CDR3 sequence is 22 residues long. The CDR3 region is CASSLGWTTELAGGYETDTQYF. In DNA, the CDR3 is TGTGCCAGCAGCTTAGGCTGGACCACCGAACTAGCGGGAGGGTATGAGACAGATACGCAGTATTTT.

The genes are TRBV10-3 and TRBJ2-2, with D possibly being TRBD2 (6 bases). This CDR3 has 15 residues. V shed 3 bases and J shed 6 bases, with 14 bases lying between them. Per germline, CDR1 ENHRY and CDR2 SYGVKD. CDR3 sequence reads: CAISDGGRSAGELFF. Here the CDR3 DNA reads TGTGCCATCAGTGATGGTGGGAGGTCGGCCGGGGAGCTGTTTTTT.

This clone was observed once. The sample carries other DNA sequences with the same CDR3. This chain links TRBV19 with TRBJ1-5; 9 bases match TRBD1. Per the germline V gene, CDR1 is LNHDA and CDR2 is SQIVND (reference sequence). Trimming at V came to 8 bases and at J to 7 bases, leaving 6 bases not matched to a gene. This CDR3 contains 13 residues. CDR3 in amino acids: CASLQGAGQPQHF. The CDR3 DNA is TGTGCCAGTTTACAGGGGGCAGGGCAGCCCCAGCATTTT.